This passage covers 27 T cell receptor beta chains from one sample sequenced in a study of cytomegalovirus exposure and HLA in healthy donors. Some clones are missing from TCRdb's copy, which holds only in-frame ones; the method was immunoSEQ multiplex PCR. The sample yields roughly 56,000 clones, 85% to 95% seen once. The sample was PBMCs. These receptors were collected from a man aged 18 to 29 in good health and CMV-seronegative.

The chain uses TRBV6-1 and TRBJ2-1; TRBD1 aligns across 10 bases. CDR1 is MNHNS, CDR2 SASEGT, per germline. This CDR3 spans 15 amino acids. The V and J ends lost 4 bases and 9 bases, in that order; junction bases with no gene match: 9. CDR3 DNA: TGTGCCAGCAGTGTGGAGACAGGGGGCTTTGGTGAGCAGTTCTTC. Translation gives CASSVETGGFGEQFF.

V is TRBV5-1 and J is TRBJ2-7; 9 nucleotides align to TRBD2. J gave up 0 bases and V 0 bases, and 10 bases lay outside the gene matches. Germline V gene sequence: CDR1 SGHRS, CDR2 YFSETQ. The CDR3 runs 18 residues. The CDR3 reads CASSLGSPSGGFSYEQYF. As DNA, the CDR3 is TGCGCCAGCAGCTTGGGGTCCCCCAGCGGGGGGTTCTCCTACGAGCAGTACTTC. The full variable domain, its missing parts supplied by reference TRBV5-1 and TRBJ2-7, is KAGVTQTPRYLIKTRGQQVTLSCSPISGHRSVSWYQQTPGQGLQFLFEYFSETQRNKGNFPGRFSGRQFSNSRSEMNVSTLELGDSALYLCASSLGSPSGGFSYEQYFGPGTRLTVT.

The V gene is TRBV4-1, the J gene TRBJ2-5, with unresolved D. Germline CDR1 reads MGHRA; CDR2 reads YSYEKL. CDR3 length: 15 residues. V was clipped by 0 bases and J by 5 bases, with 13 bases between them. The CDR3 DNA sequence: TGCGCCAGCAGCCAAGATACGAATTTCGGGGAGACCCAGTACTTC. Protein sequence: CASSQDTNFGETQYF.

The chain links TRBV28 to TRBJ1-1; the D is unclear. Germline loops: CDR1 MDHEN, CDR2 SYDVKM. V lost 6 bases and J 1 base, leaving 15 bases between the germline ends. The CDR3 consists of 15 residues. CDR3 coding DNA: TGTGCCAGCAGCCCCCCGATGGCGGGGAACACTGAAGCTTTCTTT. Protein: CASSPPMAGNTEAFF.

The chain is built from TRBV5-4 and TRBJ2-3; maybe TRBD1 (8 bases). V dropped 5 bases and J dropped 6 bases, with 16 bases sitting between them. CDR1 is SGHNT and CDR2 is YYREEE in the germline V gene (reference sequence). CDR3 size: 14 residues. This chain's CDR3 is CASSNRGGVDTQYF. CDR3 bases: TGTGCCAGCAGTAACAGGGGGGGGGTGGATACGCAGTATTTT.

The chain joins TRBV28 to TRBJ2-1; D ambiguous. Germline values: CDR1 MDHEN, CDR2 SYDVKM. CDR3 length equals 12 residues. The V end was cut by 3 bases, the J end by 10 bases, with 10 bases between. The CDR3 here is CASSFGWKEQFF. As DNA, the CDR3 is TGTGCCAGCAGTTTCGGGTGGAAGGAGCAGTTCTTC.

This chain links TRBV6-5 with TRBJ2-3, with 8 positions matching TRBD2. With V trimmed by 9 bases and J by 2 bases, 7 bases remained unmatched. This CDR3 contains 14 residues. Germline V gives CDR1 MNHEY, CDR2 SVGAGI. CDR3 loop: CASRREVHTDTQYF. In DNA, the CDR3 is TGTGCCAGTAGGCGGGAGGTCCACACAGATACGCAGTATTTT.

The chain joins TRBV29-1 to TRBJ2-5; D remains unclear. V was clipped by 4 bases and J by 3 bases, with 9 bases between them. The germline CDR1 and CDR2 sequences are SQVTM and ANQGSEA. This CDR3 comprises 12 residues. The CDR3 loop is CSVVRGKETQYF. CDR3 DNA sequence: TGCAGCGTTGTACGCGGAAAAGAGACCCAGTACTTC.

The chain uses TRBV4-1 and TRBJ2-7; D is uncertain. Germline V CDR1 and CDR2: MGHRA, YSYEKL. Trimming left V 1 base short and J 3 bases short, with 16 bases between. This CDR3 is built from 16 residues. The DNA for the CDR3 is TGCGCCAGCAGCCAAGGGTTTGCGGTCGGCCACTACGAGCAGTACTTC. Its translation: CASSQGFAVGHYEQYF.

The chain has TRBV29-1 and TRBJ2-7; a weak D match, TRBD2 (5 bases). CDR1 and CDR2 from the germline V gene are SQVTM and ANQGSEA. V was cut by 4 bases and J by 1 base, with 17 bases left in between. This CDR3 region has 15 residues. CDR3 DNA: TGCAGCGTTGTAGGTCGGCGCACTAGTTCCTACGAGCAGTACTTC. Translation: CSVVGRRTSSYEQYF.

The chain combines TRBV6-6 with TRBJ1-1, with D hard to call. This CDR3 region has 12 residues. Trimming removed 2 bases at V and 4 bases at J, with 5 bases between. CDR1 is MNHNY and CDR2 is SVGAGI in the germline V gene (reference sequence). As DNA, the CDR3 is TGTGCCAGCAGTTACGGAGGCACTGAAGCTTTCTTT. Encoded protein: CASSYGGTEAFF.

This chain joins TRBV27 and TRBJ2-2; 15 nucleotides align to TRBD2. V was clipped by 3 bases and J by 7 bases; unmatched bases: 6. The CDR3 length is 17 residues. Germline assignment: CDR1 MNHEY and CDR2 SMNVEV (reference sequence). DNA of the CDR3: TGTGCCAGCAGTTTTCGGACTAGCGGGAGGGCCGTCGGGGAGCTGTTTTTT. Translating gives CASSFRTSGRAVGELFF.

V gene TRBV2 combines with J gene TRBJ2-1; TRBD1 matches 7 bases. CDR3 size: 14 residues. The germline V gene has CDR1 SNHLY and CDR2 FYNNEI. V shed 3 bases, J shed 7 bases, and the junction held 6 bases outside the gene matches. The CDR3 spells CASSEGQLGNEQFF. The DNA for the CDR3 is TGTGCCAGCAGTGAGGGACAGCTGGGGAATGAGCAGTTCTTC.

This chain uses TRBV5-1 with TRBJ2-3; a possible D gene is TRBD1 (5 bases). Trimming removed 0 bases from V and 5 bases from J, with 10 bases in between. Germline V gene lookup returns CDR1 SGHRS and CDR2 YFSETQ. This CDR3 is built from 14 residues. Here the CDR3 DNA reads TGCGCCAGCAGCTTGGGAGACAGCCGAGATACGCAGTATTTT. Translation: CASSLGDSRDTQYF.

The gene calls are TRBV18 and TRBJ2-5; 9 bases map to TRBD2. The CDR3 has 15 amino acids. V shed 3 bases and J 5 bases; nucleotides not matched to a gene: 7. Per germline, CDR1 KGHSH and CDR2 LQKENI. The CDR3 sequence is CASSPTGTSTETQYF. The CDR3 DNA reads TGTGCCAGCTCACCTACCGGGACTAGCACGGAGACCCAGTACTTC.

The chain couples TRBV6-5 to TRBJ1-5; D unresolved. CDR1 and CDR2 (germline): MNHEY, SVGAGI. V was trimmed by 2 bases and J by 9 bases, leaving 11 bases between them. The CDR3 consists of 13 residues. The DNA of the CDR3 is TGTGCCAGCAGTTACGGACGGGATCGGCCCCAGCATTTT. This gives the protein CASSYGRDRPQHF.

To note about this clone: One junction end does not reproduce the germline sequence, and a read error may be involved. V usage is TRBV2 and J usage is TRBJ2-7, with TRBD2 matching 9 bases. Per the germline V gene, CDR1 is SNHLY and CDR2 is FYNNEI. CDR3 length: 15 amino acids. CDR3 bases: TGTGCCAGCAGCGAAGCCCGGACTAGCGCGAAACGGCAGTACTTC. Its protein product is CASSEARTSAKRQYF.

V gene TRBV4-3 combines with J gene TRBJ2-3; 14 bases map to TRBD2. V lost 3 bases and J lost 0; bases outside the gene matches: 5. The CDR3 covers 18 residues. Germline assignment: CDR1 LGHNA and CDR2 YSLEER. CDR3 nucleotide sequence: TGCGCCAGCAGCCATCCCGGACTAGCGGGAGGAAGCACAGATACGCAGTATTTT. It yields the protein CASSHPGLAGGSTDTQYF.

The chain uses TRBV19 and TRBJ1-2, with D unresolved. The CDR3 contains 15 residues. The V end lost 2 bases, the J end lost 4 bases, and 14 bases lay between the germline ends. CDR1 is LNHDA, CDR2 SQIVND, per germline (reference sequence). The CDR3 DNA follows: TGTGCCAGTAGTATAATAGGTGGAGGAACCTATGGCTACACCTTC. Amino acids: CASSIIGGGTYGYTF.

This clone was recorded once. For the CDR3, the DNA is TGTGCCAGCAGCCCAACCCCTAAGTACGCCACAGATACGCAGTATTTT. Protein product: CASSPTPKYATDTQYF. V usage is TRBV11-2 and J usage is TRBJ2-3; D is undetermined. Trimming left V 5 bases short and J 2 bases short, with 17 bases between. The CDR3 extends over 16 amino acids. Per germline, CDR1 SGHAT and CDR2 FQNNGV.

The genes are TRBV4-3 and TRBJ1-2; a possible D gene is TRBD1 (6 bases). Germline lookup yields CDR1 LGHNA and CDR2 YSLEER. CDR3 length: 14 amino acids. Trimming left V 2 bases short and J 6 bases short, with 13 bases between. The CDR3: CASSQTTGTDGYTF. In DNA, the CDR3 is TGCGCCAGCAGCCAAACCACAGGGACGGATGGCTACACCTTC.

The rearrangement uses TRBV19 and TRBJ2-7; D possibly corresponds to TRBD1 (6 bases). Germline values: CDR1 LNHDA, CDR2 SQIVND (reference sequence). This CDR3 has 17 amino acids. Between the trimmed V and J ends, which lost 7 bases and 3 bases, there was a span of 25 bases. The CDR3 reads CASTTRQPGQKNYEQYF. CDR3 nucleotides: TGTGCCAGTACTACTAGGCAACCGGGACAAAAAAACTACGAGCAGTACTTC. The full variable domain, with the rest looked up from reference TRBV19 and TRBJ2-7, is DGGITQSPKYLFRKEGQNVTLSCEQNLNHDAMYWYRQDPGQGLRLIYYSQIVNDFQKGDIAEGYSVSREKKESFPLTVTSAQKNPTAFYLCASTTRQPGQKNYEQYFGPGTRLTVT.

The chain carries TRBV5-1 and TRBJ2-6, with D maybe TRBD1 (6 bases). Trimming pared 0 bases from V and 0 bases from J, leaving 13 bases between. This CDR3 spans 18 amino acids. Looked up from germline, CDR1 is SGHRS and CDR2 is YFSETQ. The CDR3 nucleotides read TGCGCCAGCAGCTTGGGAGGGGGTAGTGGCTCTGGGGCCAACGTCCTGACTTTC. Residues: CASSLGGGSGSGANVLTF.

This chain connects TRBV5-6 to TRBJ1-2; D gene ambiguous. V was trimmed by 3 bases and J by 5 bases, leaving 20 bases between them. The CDR3 extends over 16 amino acids. Germline CDR1 SGHDT, CDR2 YYEEEE. CDR3 in amino acids: CASSWNAGLLNYGYTF. CDR3 bases: TGTGCCAGCAGCTGGAATGCCGGACTTCTAAATTATGGCTACACCTTC. Full variable domain (outside the CDR3, taken from reference TRBV5-6 and TRBJ1-2): DAGVTQSPTHLIKTRGQQVTLRCSPKSGHDTVSWYQQALGQGPQFIFQYYEEEERQRGNFPDRFSGHQFPNYSSELNVNALLLGDSALYLCASSWNAGLLNYGYTFGSGTRLTVV.

The chain combines TRBV5-6 with TRBJ1-1, with unresolved D. The CDR3 runs to 14 residues. CDR1 is SGHDT, CDR2 YYEEEE, per germline. V lost 1 base to trimming and J lost 1 base, with 8 bases between them. CDR3 in amino acids: CASSLLATNTEAFF. The CDR3 DNA follows: TGTGCCAGCAGCTTGTTAGCTACGAACACTGAAGCTTTCTTT.

This chain links TRBV18 with TRBJ1-2; 7 bases fit TRBD1. V lost 0 bases to trimming and J lost 4 bases; unmatched junction nucleotides: 11. The CDR3 length is 17 residues. The V gene's germline CDR1 is KGHSH and CDR2 LQKENI. In DNA, the CDR3 is TGTGCCAGCTCACCACCGTTAATGACAGGGTGGGGCTATGGCTACACCTTC. Protein product: CASSPPLMTGWGYGYTF.

V is TRBV9 and J is TRBJ1-1; tentative D call: TRBD1 (6 bases). V was pared by 3 bases and J by 0 bases, with 9 bases between. The germline V gene has CDR1 SGDLS and CDR2 YYNGEE. The CDR3 runs to 14 residues. The CDR3 region is CASSAGTMNTEAFF. The CDR3, as DNA: TGTGCCAGCAGCGCCGGGACAATGAACACTGAAGCTTTCTTT.